These 3 T cell receptor beta chains were all obtained from the same sample, sequenced in a study of T cell responses to AZD1222 COVID-19 vaccine. Sequencing was performed with immunoSEQ multiplex PCR; in TCRdb, only in-frame clones are kept and a portion is missing. The sample includes approximately 150,000 clones, around 92% of them seen just once. Sequencing was performed on peripheral blood, taken 28 days after the second AZD1222 dose. Receptors were obtained from an adult who received the AZD1222 COVID-19 vaccine.

The rearrangement uses TRBV5-1 and TRBJ1-2, with a weak D call TRBD1 (6 bases). With 2 bases removed from V and 2 bases from J, the gap between germline ends came to 13 bases. Germline-derived CDR1 and CDR2 are SGHRS and YFSETQ. The CDR3 is made up of 15 amino acids. For the CDR3, the DNA is TGCGCCAGCAGCTTTTTGTCGGACAGCAACTATGGCTACACCTTC. Protein product: CASSFLSDSNYGYTF.

V is TRBV18 and J is TRBJ2-2; weak D call: TRBD2 (5 bases). The germline gives CDR1 KGHSH, CDR2 LQKENI. Trimming left V 4 bases short and J 1 base short, with 19 bases between. The CDR3 is 18 residues long. The CDR3 loop reads CASSLEVSGLGNTGELFF. The CDR3 DNA reads as TGTGCCAGCTCACTAGAGGTGAGCGGTCTGGGGAACACCGGGGAGCTGTTTTTT.

The chain recombines TRBV29-1 with TRBJ1-1; the D gene is possibly TRBD1 (6 bases). CDR1 and CDR2 (germline): SQVTM, ANQGSEA. The CDR3 is 13 amino acids. V was clipped by 1 base and J by 2 bases, with 8 bases between them. The CDR3 region is CSVEADSNTEAFF. CDR3 in DNA: TGCAGCGTTGAAGCGGACAGTAACACTGAAGCTTTCTTT.